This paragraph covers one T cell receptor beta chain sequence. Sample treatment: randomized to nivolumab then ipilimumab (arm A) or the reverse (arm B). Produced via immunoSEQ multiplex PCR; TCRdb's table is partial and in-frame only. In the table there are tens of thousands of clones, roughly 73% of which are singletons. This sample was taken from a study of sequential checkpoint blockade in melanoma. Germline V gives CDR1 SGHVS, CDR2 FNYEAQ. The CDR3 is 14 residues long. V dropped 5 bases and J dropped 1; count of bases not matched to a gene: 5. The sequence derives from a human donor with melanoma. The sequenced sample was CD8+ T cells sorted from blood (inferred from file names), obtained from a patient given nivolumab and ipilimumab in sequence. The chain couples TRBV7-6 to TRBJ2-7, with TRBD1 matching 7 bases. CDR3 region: CASSPRTGSYEQYF. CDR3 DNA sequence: TGTGCCAGCAGCCCTCGGACAGGATCCTACGAGCAGTACTTC.